This TCR beta chain comes out of a study of blood T cell repertoires in COVID-19. About the research overall: Samples taken during acute and convalescent COVID-19 were collected in the United States, Italy and Spain. T cells, B-cell-depleted T cells, or PBMCs supplied cDNA or gDNA.

Germline V lookup: CDR1 MNHNY, CDR2 SVGAGI (reference sequence). The CDR3 contains 15 residues. With 2 bases clipped from V and 3 bases from J, the junction kept 5 bases outside the gene matches. Authors' methods: The assay estimated nucleated cells by amplifying reference gene primers. Sequencing was performed with immunoSEQ multiplex PCR; in TCRdb, only in-frame clones are kept and a portion is missing. The V and J calls and clone size are taken from that table; D and trimming were inferred from the DNA. The sample consists of approximately 120,000 clones, 65% to 90% of them appearing once. V usage is TRBV6-6 and J usage is TRBJ2-7; 9 bases match TRBD1. The specimen was peripheral blood. This sequence was found in a woman of 80 years or more with acute or convalescent COVID-19. CDR3 sequence reads: CASSYGGDRVYEQYF. CDR3 DNA sequence: TGTGCCAGCAGTTACGGCGGGGACAGGGTCTACGAGCAGTACTTC.